This entry lists 19 T cell receptor beta chains sequenced from one sample in a study of blood T cell repertoires in COVID-19. Using immunoSEQ multiplex PCR, the repertoire was profiled, and TCRdb retains in-frame clones only, with some absent. Of roughly 410,000 clones detected, approximately 91% appear once; the ten largest clones hold roughly 1.5%. Sequenced: peripheral blood. Receptors originate from a woman aged 35 to 49 with COVID-19, enrolled during active disease.

The CDR3 DNA reads as TGTGCCAGTAGTAAAAACCTCGGGACAGCGAATGGCTATGGCTACACCTTC. Its translation: CASSKNLGTANGYGYTF. V gene TRBV19 combines with J gene TRBJ1-2; 7 positions match TRBD1. The CDR3 loop spans 17 amino acids. Germline loops: CDR1 LNHDA, CDR2 SQIVND (reference sequence). The J segment lost 4 bases and the V segment lost 4 bases, leaving 15 bases of the junction unmatched.

The genes are TRBV12-3 or TRBV12-4 and TRBJ1-5, with D possibly matching TRBD1 (6 bases). Trimming removed 6 bases at V and 4 bases at J, with 10 bases between. The CDR3 has 13 amino acids. CDR3 region: CASRGQINQPQHF. The CDR3 bases are TGTGCCAGCAGGGGACAAATAAATCAGCCCCAGCATTTT.

A note on this clone: The junction differs from germline at one of its ends, possibly a read error. The CDR3 region is CASSVAPSSGNTIYF. The CDR3, as DNA: TGTGCCAGCAGCGTAGCCCCGAGCTCTGGAAACACCATATATTTT. The chain employs TRBV7-2 and TRBJ1-3; D is ambiguous. The CDR3 has 15 amino acids. Germline CDR1 and CDR2: SGHTA and FQGNSA.

This chain links TRBV7-9 with TRBJ1-6, with 8 bases identical to TRBD1. Unmatched junction bases numbered 2, after V lost 1 base and J lost 6 bases. The germline CDR1 and CDR2 sequences are SEHNR and FQNEAQ (reference sequence). The CDR3 has 15 amino acids. The CDR3 sequence is CASSLGTGPNSPLHF. The CDR3 DNA reads as TGTGCCAGCAGCTTAGGGACAGGGCCTAATTCACCCCTCCACTTT.

This clone was picked up one time. The rearrangement joins TRBV5-8 to TRBJ1-1; D not certain. In germline, CDR1 is SGHTS, CDR2 YDEGEE. V gave up 8 bases and J gave up 1 base, with 12 bases separating them. This CDR3 region has 13 residues. CDR3 sequence: CASPSGWNTEAFF. CDR3 DNA sequence: TGTGCCAGTCCGAGTGGTTGGAACACTGAAGCTTTCTTT.

V and J are TRBV3-1 (or the pseudogene TRBV3-2) and TRBJ1-2; D is possibly TRBD1 (6 bases). The CDR3 is made up of 14 amino acids. Looked up from germline, CDR1 is LGHDT and CDR2 is YNNKEL (reference sequence). Trimming removed 1 base at V and 8 bases at J, with 14 bases between. DNA of the CDR3: TGTGCCAGCAGCCAAGTCGGCGGGCAGGGGGGCTACACCTTC. This gives the protein CASSQVGGQGGYTF.

The chain links TRBV27 to TRBJ2-3; D ambiguous. CDR1 and CDR2 (germline): MNHEY, SMNVEV (reference sequence). The CDR3 contains 13 residues. V was pared by 2 bases and J by 6 bases, with 9 bases between. The chain's CDR3 is CASSLLGSDTQYF. The CDR3 DNA reads TGTGCCAGCAGTTTACTCGGGTCGGATACGCAGTATTTT.

The rearrangement joins TRBV28 to TRBJ1-5, with a tentative D call TRBD1 (6 bases). V shed 3 bases and J shed 7 bases, with 13 bases lying between them. CDR3 size: 14 residues. The germline V gene encodes CDR1 MDHEN and CDR2 SYDVKM. This CDR3 is CASSLGGLNQPQHF. DNA for the CDR3: TGTGCCAGCAGTTTGGGGGGGCTGAACCAGCCCCAGCATTTT.

The chain joins TRBV7-9 to TRBJ2-5; 7 nucleotides match TRBD2. After removal of 3 bases from V and 5 bases from J, the junction contained 3 bases not matched to a gene. From germline, CDR1 is SEHNR and CDR2 FQNEAQ (reference sequence). The CDR3 spans 13 residues. The CDR3 DNA reads as TGTGCCAGCAGCTTGATGGGGGGGGAGACCCAGTACTTC. Translation gives CASSLMGGETQYF.

CDR3: CASSMERGAVNYGYTF. Written as DNA, the CDR3 is TGTGCCAGTAGTATGGAACGGGGGGCAGTTAACTATGGCTACACCTTC. The rearrangement uses TRBV19 and TRBJ1-2, with D possibly TRBD1 on 6 matching bases. With 3 bases removed from V and 1 base from J, the gap between germline ends came to 15 bases. Germline-derived CDR1 and CDR2 are LNHDA and SQIVND (reference sequence). There are 16 residues in the CDR3.

This chain connects TRBV28 to TRBJ1-5; D uncertain. CDR1 MDHEN and CDR2 SYDVKM come from the germline V gene. This CDR3 comprises 14 residues. Trimming took 7 bases from V and 3 from J, leaving 13 bases between them. CDR3 protein: CASTAITNNQPQHF. The CDR3 coding sequence is TGTGCCAGCACCGCGATCACGAACAATCAGCCCCAGCATTTT.

The chain joins TRBV6-5 to TRBJ1-3; D gene unclear. The V end lost 7 bases, the J end lost 2 bases, and 6 bases lay between the germline ends. The CDR3 has 12 amino acids. Germline V gene sequence: CDR1 MNHEY, CDR2 SVGAGI. DNA for the CDR3: TGTGCCAGCACGACTCCTGGAAACACCATATATTTT. Its translation is CASTTPGNTIYF.

A single count supports this clone. The chain joins TRBV18 to TRBJ1-4; no clear D. Germline V gene sequence: CDR1 KGHSH, CDR2 LQKENI. The CDR3 extends over 16 amino acids. V was trimmed by 2 bases and J by 0 bases, leaving 10 bases between them. The CDR3 sequence: CASSPYSSATNEKLFF. The DNA for the CDR3 is TGTGCCAGCTCACCATACAGTAGTGCAACTAATGAAAAACTGTTTTTT.

As DNA, the CDR3 is TGTGCCACCAGCAGAGACGTGGGGGCAGGTCAGCCCCAGCATTTT. This sequence encodes CATSRDVGAGQPQHF. The chain uses TRBV15 and TRBJ1-5; weak D call: TRBD1 (6 bases). Germline V CDR1 and CDR2: LNHNV, YYDKDF (reference sequence). This CDR3 has 15 amino acids. V was pared by 0 bases and J by 6 bases, with 12 bases between. Filled out from reference TRBV15 and TRBJ1-5, the complete variable domain reads DAMVIQNPRYQVTQFGKPVTLSCSQTLNHNVMYWYQQKSSQAPKLLFHYYDKDFNNEADTPDNFQSRRPNTSFCFLDIRSPGLGDTAMYLCATSRDVGAGQPQHFGDGTRLSIL.

This chain connects TRBV11-3 to TRBJ2-1, with D hard to call. The V and J ends lost 5 bases and 5 bases respectively, with 16 bases between them. This CDR3 is built from 15 residues. Germline loops: CDR1 SGHNT, CDR2 YENEEA. CDR3 loop: CASSPYRHPNNEQFF. The DNA for the CDR3 is TGTGCCAGCAGCCCCTACCGACATCCGAACAATGAGCAGTTCTTC.

The chain recombines TRBV5-1 with TRBJ1-1, with 8 nucleotides matching TRBD1. The V and J ends lost 6 bases and 0 bases, in that order; junction bases with no gene match: 7. Germline assignment: CDR1 SGHRS and CDR2 YFSETQ. The CDR3 is 15 residues long. CDR3 loop: CASNPGGTMNTEAFF. CDR3 nucleotides: TGCGCCAGCAATCCAGGGGGCACCATGAACACTGAAGCTTTCTTT.

The V call is TRBV28, the J call TRBJ1-5, with D hard to call. The CDR3 totals 12 residues. The V end was cut by 6 bases, the J end by 5 bases, with 8 bases between. Germline CDR1 and CDR2: MDHEN and SYDVKM. The CDR3 protein is CASRRADQPQHF. CDR3 coding DNA: TGTGCCAGCAGGAGGGCCGATCAGCCCCAGCATTTT.

This chain uses TRBV14 with TRBJ2-2, with TRBD1 matching over 9 bases. CDR1 is SGHDN and CDR2 is FVKESK in the germline V gene. CDR3 length: 16 residues. The V and J ends lost 5 bases and 6 bases, in that order; junction bases with no gene match: 10. In DNA form, the CDR3 reads TGTGCCAGCAGCGGAGGGACAGGGATCTTGTCCGGGGAGCTGTTTTTT. Its protein is CASSGGTGILSGELFF.

The chain joins TRBV18 to TRBJ2-3; perhaps TRBD2 as D (5 bases). The V gene lost 2 bases and the J gene lost 6 bases, with 12 bases spanning the gap. Germline assignment: CDR1 KGHSH and CDR2 LQKENI. This CDR3 has 14 residues. The CDR3 coding sequence is TGTGCCAGCTCACCATTTGTACGCGGGGATACGCAGTATTTT. This codes for CASSPFVRGDTQYF.